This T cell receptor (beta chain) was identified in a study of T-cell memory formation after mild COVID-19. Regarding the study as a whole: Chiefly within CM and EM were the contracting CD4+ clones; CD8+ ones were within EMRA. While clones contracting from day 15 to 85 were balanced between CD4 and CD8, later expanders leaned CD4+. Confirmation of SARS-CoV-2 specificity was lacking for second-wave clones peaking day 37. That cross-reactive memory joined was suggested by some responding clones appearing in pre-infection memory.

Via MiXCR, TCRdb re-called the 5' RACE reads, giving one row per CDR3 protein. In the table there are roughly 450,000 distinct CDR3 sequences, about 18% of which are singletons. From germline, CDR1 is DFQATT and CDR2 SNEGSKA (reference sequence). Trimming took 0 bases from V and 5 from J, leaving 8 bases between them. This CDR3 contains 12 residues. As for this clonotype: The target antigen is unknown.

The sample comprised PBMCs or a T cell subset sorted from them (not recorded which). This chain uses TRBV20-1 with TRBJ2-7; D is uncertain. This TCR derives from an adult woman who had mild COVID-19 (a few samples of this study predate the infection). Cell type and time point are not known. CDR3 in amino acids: CSARDLANEQYF. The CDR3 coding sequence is TGCAGTGCTAGAGATCTGGCTAACGAGCAGTACTTC.